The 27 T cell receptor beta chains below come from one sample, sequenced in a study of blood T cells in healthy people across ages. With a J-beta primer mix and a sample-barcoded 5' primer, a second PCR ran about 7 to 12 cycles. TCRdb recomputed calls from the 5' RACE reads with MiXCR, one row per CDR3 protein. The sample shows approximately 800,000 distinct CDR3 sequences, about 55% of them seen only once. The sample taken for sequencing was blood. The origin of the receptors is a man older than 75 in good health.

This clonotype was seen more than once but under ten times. The CDR3 nucleotides are TGTGCCAGCAGCCAGGGACAGCCCTACGAGCAGTACTTC. Residues: CASSQGQPYEQYF. V and J are TRBV3-1 and TRBJ2-7; TRBD1 matches at 7 bases. The CDR3 is 13 amino acids. Losses at the gene ends were 3 bases for V and 2 bases for J; bases not matched to a gene: 1. Germline V lookup: CDR1 LGHDT, CDR2 YNNKEL (reference sequence).

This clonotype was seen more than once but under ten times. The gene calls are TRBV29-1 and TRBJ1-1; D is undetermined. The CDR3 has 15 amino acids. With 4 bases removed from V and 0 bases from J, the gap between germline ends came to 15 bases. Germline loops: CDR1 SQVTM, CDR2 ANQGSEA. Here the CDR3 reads CSVGALGSMNTEAFF. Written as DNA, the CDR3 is TGCAGCGTTGGGGCACTTGGATCCATGAACACTGAAGCTTTCTTT.

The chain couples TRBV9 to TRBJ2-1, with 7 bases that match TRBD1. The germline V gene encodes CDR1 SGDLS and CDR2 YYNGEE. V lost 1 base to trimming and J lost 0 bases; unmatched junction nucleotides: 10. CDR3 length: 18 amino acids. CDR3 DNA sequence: TGTGCCAGCAGCGTACGGCTAAGGGACAGTTACTCCTACAATGAGCAGTTCTTC. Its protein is CASSVRLRDSYSYNEQFF.

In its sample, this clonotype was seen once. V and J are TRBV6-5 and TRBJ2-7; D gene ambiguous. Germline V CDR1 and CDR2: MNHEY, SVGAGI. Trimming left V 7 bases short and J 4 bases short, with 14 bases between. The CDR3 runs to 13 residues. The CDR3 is CASNKIGPYEQYF. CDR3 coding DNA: TGTGCCAGCAATAAAATAGGGCCTTACGAGCAGTACTTC.

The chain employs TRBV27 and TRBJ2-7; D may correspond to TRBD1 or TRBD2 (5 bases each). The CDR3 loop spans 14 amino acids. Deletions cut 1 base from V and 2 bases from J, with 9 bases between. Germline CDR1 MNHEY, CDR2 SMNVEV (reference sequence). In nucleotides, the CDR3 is TGTGCCAGCAGTTTATTAGGGGACGCCTACGAGCAGTACTTC. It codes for CASSLLGDAYEQYF.

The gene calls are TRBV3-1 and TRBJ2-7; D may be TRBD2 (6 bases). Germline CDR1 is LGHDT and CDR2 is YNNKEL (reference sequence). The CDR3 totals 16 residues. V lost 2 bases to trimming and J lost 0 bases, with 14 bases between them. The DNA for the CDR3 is TGTGCCAGCAGCCAAAACTTAGCGGCGCTCTCCTACGAGCAGTACTTC. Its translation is CASSQNLAALSYEQYF.

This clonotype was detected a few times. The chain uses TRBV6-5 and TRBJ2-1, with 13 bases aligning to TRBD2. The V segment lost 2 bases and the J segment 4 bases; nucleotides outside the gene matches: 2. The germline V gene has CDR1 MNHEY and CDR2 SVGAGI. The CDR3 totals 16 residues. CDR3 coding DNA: TGTGCCAGCAGTTACCGGACTAGCGGGGGATACAATGAGCAGTTCTTC. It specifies CASSYRTSGGYNEQFF.

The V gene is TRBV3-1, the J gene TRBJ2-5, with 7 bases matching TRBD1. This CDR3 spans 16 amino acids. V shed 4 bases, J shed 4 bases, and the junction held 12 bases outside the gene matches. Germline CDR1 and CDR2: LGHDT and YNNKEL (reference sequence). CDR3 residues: CASSLQKTGSGETQYF. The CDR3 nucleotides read TGTGCCAGCAGCCTCCAAAAGACAGGGTCGGGAGAGACCCAGTACTTC.

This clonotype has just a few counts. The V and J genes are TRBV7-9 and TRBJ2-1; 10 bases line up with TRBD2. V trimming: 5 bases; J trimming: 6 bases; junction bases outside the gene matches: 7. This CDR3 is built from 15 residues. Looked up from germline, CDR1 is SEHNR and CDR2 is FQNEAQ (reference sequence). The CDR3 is CASSGLAGVFNEQFF. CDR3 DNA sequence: TGTGCCAGCAGCGGGCTAGCGGGAGTATTCAATGAGCAGTTCTTC. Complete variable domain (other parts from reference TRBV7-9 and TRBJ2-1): DTGVSQNPRHKITKRGQNVTFRCDPISEHNRLYWYRQTLGQGPEFLTYFQNEAQLEKSRLLSDRFSAERPKGSFSTLEIQRTEQGDSAMYLCASSGLAGVFNEQFFGPGTRLTVL.

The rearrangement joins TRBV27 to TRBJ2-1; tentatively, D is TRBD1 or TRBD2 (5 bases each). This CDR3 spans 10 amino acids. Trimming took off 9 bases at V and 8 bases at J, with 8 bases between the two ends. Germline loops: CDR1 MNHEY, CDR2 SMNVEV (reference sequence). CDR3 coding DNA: TGTGCCAGGGGGCGGGATGAGCAGTTCTTC. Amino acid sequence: CARGRDEQFF.

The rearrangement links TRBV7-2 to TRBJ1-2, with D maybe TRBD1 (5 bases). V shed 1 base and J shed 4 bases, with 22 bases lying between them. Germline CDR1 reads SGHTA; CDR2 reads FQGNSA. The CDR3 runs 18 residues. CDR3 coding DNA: TGTGCCAGCAGCTTAGTTACCCTCGGCGTTCGGGGGTCCTATGGCTACACCTTC. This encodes CASSLVTLGVRGSYGYTF.

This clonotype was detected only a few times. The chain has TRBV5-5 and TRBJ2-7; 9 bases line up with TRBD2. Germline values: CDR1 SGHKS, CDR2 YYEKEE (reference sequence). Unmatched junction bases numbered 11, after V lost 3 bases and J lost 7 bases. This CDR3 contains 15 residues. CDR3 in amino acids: CASSSTTSGAREQYF. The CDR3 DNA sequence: TGTGCCAGCAGCTCCACGACTAGCGGAGCAAGAGAGCAGTACTTC. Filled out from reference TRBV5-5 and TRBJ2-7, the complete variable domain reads DAGVTQSPTHLIKTRGQQVTLRCSPISGHKSVSWYQQVLGQGPQFIFQYYEKEERGRGNFPDRFSARQFPNYSSELNVNALLLGDSALYLCASSSTTSGAREQYFGPGTRLTVT.

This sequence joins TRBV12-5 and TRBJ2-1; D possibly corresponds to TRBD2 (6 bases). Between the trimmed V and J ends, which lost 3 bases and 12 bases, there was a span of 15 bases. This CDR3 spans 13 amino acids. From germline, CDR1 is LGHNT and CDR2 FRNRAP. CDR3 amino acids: CASGFGFLGGQFF. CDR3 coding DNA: TGTGCTAGTGGTTTTGGGTTTTTGGGGGGGCAGTTCTTC.

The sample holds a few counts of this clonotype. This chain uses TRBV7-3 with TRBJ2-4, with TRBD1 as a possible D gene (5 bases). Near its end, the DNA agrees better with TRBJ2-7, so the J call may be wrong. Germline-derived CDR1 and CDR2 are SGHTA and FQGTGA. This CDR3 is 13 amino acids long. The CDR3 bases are TGTGCCAGCAGCATTACCCAGGGTTACGAGCAGTACTTC. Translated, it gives CASSITQGYEQYF.

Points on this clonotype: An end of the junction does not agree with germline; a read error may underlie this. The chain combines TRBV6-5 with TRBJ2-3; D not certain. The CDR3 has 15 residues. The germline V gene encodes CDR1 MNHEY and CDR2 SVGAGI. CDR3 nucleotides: TGTGTCAGCAGTTACTTTGGGGAACCCACAGATACGCAGTATTTT. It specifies CVSSYFGEPTDTQYF.

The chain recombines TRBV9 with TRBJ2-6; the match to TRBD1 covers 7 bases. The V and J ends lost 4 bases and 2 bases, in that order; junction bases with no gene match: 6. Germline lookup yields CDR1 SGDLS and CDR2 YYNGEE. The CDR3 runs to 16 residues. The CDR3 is CASSPGQAPGANVLTF. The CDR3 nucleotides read TGTGCCAGCAGCCCAGGACAGGCCCCTGGGGCCAACGTCCTGACTTTC.

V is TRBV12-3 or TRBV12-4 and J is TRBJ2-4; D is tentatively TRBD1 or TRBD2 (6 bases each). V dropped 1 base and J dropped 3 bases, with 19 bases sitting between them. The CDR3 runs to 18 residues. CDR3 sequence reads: CASSLGKRGRAVKNIQYF. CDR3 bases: TGTGCCAGCAGTTTAGGGAAACGGGGGCGGGCGGTCAAAAACATTCAGTACTTC.

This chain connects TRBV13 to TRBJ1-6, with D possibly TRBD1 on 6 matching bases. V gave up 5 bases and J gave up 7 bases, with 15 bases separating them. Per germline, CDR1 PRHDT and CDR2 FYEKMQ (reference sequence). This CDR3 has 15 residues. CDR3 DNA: TGTGCCAGCAGCACTCGACAGGCGAACAATTCACCCCTCCACTTT. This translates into CASSTRQANNSPLHF.

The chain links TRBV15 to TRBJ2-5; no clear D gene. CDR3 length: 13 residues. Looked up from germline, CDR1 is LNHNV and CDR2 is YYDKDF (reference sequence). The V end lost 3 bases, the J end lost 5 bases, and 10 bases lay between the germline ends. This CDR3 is CATSRPGRETQYF. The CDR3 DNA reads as TGTGCCACCAGCAGGCCCGGCCGGGAGACCCAGTACTTC.

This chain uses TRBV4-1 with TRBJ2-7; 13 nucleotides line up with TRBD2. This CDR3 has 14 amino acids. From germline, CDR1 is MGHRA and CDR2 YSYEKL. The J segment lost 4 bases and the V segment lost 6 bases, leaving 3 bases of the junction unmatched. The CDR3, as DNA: TGCGCCAGCAGGAAGGGACTAGCGGGATACGAGCAGTACTTC. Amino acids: CASRKGLAGYEQYF.

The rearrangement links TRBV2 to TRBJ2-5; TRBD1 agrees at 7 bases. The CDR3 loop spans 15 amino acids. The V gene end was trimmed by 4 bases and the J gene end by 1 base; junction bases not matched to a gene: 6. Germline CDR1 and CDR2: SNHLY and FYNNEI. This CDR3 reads CASSVQGTPQETQYF. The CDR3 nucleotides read TGTGCCAGCAGTGTACAGGGGACCCCCCAAGAGACCCAGTACTTC.

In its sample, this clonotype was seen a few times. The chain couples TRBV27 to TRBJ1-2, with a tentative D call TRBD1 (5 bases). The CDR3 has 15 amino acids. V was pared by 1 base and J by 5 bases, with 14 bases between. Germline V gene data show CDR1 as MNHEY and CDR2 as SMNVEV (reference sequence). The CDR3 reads CASSLFHGTDYGYTF. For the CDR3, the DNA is TGTGCCAGCAGTTTATTTCATGGGACGGATTATGGCTACACCTTC.

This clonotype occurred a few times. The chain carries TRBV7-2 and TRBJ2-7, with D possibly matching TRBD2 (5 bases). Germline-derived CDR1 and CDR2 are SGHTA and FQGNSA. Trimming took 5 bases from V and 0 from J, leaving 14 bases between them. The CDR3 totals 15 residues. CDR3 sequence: CASSARPGYSYEQYF. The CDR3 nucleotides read TGTGCCAGCAGCGCCCGTCCGGGGTACTCCTACGAGCAGTACTTC.

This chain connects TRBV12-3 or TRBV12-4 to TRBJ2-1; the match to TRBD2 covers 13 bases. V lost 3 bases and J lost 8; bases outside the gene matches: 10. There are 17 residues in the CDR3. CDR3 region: CASSFLRLAGGTDEQFF. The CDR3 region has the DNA TGTGCCAGCAGTTTTCTACGACTAGCGGGAGGAACAGATGAGCAGTTCTTC.

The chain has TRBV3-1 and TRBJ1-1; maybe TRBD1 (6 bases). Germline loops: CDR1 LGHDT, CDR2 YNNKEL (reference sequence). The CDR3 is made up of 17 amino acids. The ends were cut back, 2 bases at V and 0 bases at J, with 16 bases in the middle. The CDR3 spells CASSQWGAAGMNTEAFF. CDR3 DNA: TGTGCCAGCAGCCAATGGGGGGCGGCAGGAATGAACACTGAAGCTTTCTTT.

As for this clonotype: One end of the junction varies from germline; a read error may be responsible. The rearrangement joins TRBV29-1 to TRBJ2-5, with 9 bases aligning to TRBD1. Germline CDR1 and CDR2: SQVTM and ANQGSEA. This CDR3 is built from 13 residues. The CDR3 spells CSVGQGAQETQYF. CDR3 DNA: TGTAGCGTGGGACAGGGTGCCCAAGAGACCCAGTACTTC.

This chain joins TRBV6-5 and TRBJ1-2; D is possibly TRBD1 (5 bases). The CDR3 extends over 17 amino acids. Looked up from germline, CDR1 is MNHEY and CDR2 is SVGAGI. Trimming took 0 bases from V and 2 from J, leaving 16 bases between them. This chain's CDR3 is CASSYSSQVLSNYGYTF. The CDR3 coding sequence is TGTGCCAGCAGTTACTCTTCACAGGTCCTTTCAAACTATGGCTACACCTTC.